One sample yielded the 20 T cell receptor beta chains listed below, sequenced in a study of T cells in narcolepsy. Method: immunoSEQ multiplex PCR; TCRdb's copy keeps in-frame clones and lacks some. The sample holds some 30,000 clones, approximately 79% seen once. The sequencing input was memory (CD45RA-) CD4+ T cells from blood. These receptor sequences come from a human donor in good health.

V is TRBV4-1 and J is TRBJ2-1; no definite D call. Germline assignment: CDR1 MGHRA and CDR2 YSYEKL. The V gene lost 0 bases and the J gene lost 9 bases, with 9 bases spanning the gap. This CDR3 contains 13 residues. CDR3 amino acids: CASSQEWFAEQFF. Written as DNA, the CDR3 is TGCGCCAGCAGCCAAGAGTGGTTTGCTGAGCAGTTCTTC.

The chain carries TRBV27 and TRBJ2-1, with D tentatively TRBD1 (5 bases). V was pared by 2 bases and J by 12 bases, with 17 bases between. CDR1 and CDR2 from the germline V gene are MNHEY and SMNVEV (reference sequence). The CDR3 has 14 residues. This CDR3 is CASSLQVPQRGQFF. The DNA of the CDR3 is TGTGCCAGCAGTTTACAGGTCCCTCAAAGGGGGCAGTTCTTC.

The gene calls are TRBV5-1 and TRBJ1-1; TRBD1 aligns across 8 bases. V shed 0 bases, J shed 0 bases, and the junction held 4 bases outside the gene matches. CDR1 and CDR2 from the germline V gene are SGHRS and YFSETQ. This CDR3 has 16 amino acids. CDR3 DNA: TGCGCCAGCAGCTTGGGGACAGGGACCATGAACACTGAAGCTTTCTTT. Its translation is CASSLGTGTMNTEAFF.

The genes are TRBV7-8 and TRBJ1-4, with D perhaps TRBD1 (5 bases). From germline, CDR1 is SGHVS and CDR2 FQNEAQ. This CDR3 is 15 amino acids long. V was clipped by 4 bases and J by 8 bases, with 17 bases between them. CDR3 protein: CASSSEGGGWEKLFF. The CDR3 bases are TGTGCCAGCAGCTCTGAGGGCGGGGGTTGGGAAAAACTGTTTTTT.

V gene TRBV18 combines with J gene TRBJ1-1; D gene ambiguous. Trimming pared 1 base from V and 0 bases from J, leaving 6 bases between. This CDR3 has 14 residues. Per the germline V gene, CDR1 is KGHSH and CDR2 is LQKENI. The CDR3 DNA is TGTGCCAGCTCACCACAGGGCATGAACACTGAAGCTTTCTTT. Amino acids: CASSPQGMNTEAFF.

The chain is built from TRBV10-1 and TRBJ2-5, with TRBD1 identical over 9 bases. Judging by the DNA end, TRBJ2-7 fits better; the J call may be wrong. Germline CDR1 reads WNHNN; CDR2 reads SYGVQD (reference sequence). The CDR3 sequence is 14 residues long. CDR3 amino acids: CASSAGTGLYEQYF. Here the CDR3 DNA reads TGCGCCAGCAGCGCCGGGACAGGGTTGTACGAGCAGTACTTC.

The J gene is TRBJ2-3, the V gene TRBV6-6; 11 bases are a match to TRBD2. Trimming removed 6 bases from V and 1 base from J; junction bases left unmatched: 3. The CDR3 has 15 residues. Looked up from germline, CDR1 is MNHNY and CDR2 is SVGAGI (reference sequence). For the CDR3, the DNA is TGTGCCAGCAGACTAGCGGGAGCTGGCACAGATACGCAGTATTTT. Encoded protein: CASRLAGAGTDTQYF.

V gene TRBV18 combines with J gene TRBJ1-1, with 7 nucleotides matching TRBD1. The CDR3 runs to 16 residues. V dropped 2 bases and J dropped 1; count of bases not matched to a gene: 7. In germline, CDR1 is KGHSH, CDR2 LQKENI. The CDR3 region has the DNA TGTGCCAGCTCACCATCCCGAGGGGACAGGAACACTGAAGCTTTCTTT. Translating it yields CASSPSRGDRNTEAFF.

This chain joins TRBV4-1 and TRBJ1-2; D is perhaps TRBD1 (5 bases). V was pared by 3 bases and J by 4 bases, with 18 bases between. This CDR3 region has 16 residues. Per germline, CDR1 MGHRA and CDR2 YSYEKL. In nucleotides, the CDR3 is TGCGCCAGCAGCCAGGCGTCAGGGTCCCTCCTCTATGGCTACACCTTC. This sequence encodes CASSQASGSLLYGYTF.

V and J are TRBV6-1 and TRBJ2-1; 14 bases line up with TRBD2. V dropped 7 bases and J dropped 7; count of bases not matched to a gene: 6. The germline gives CDR1 MNHNS, CDR2 SASEGT. The CDR3 extends over 15 amino acids. In DNA form, the CDR3 reads TGTGCCAGCAACCCGGGACTAGCGGGAGTTAATGAGCAGTTCTTC. It codes for CASNPGLAGVNEQFF.

DNA for the CDR3: TGTGCCAGCAGCTTACTGTTCGGTCAGATATATGGCTACACCTTC. The encoded protein is CASSLLFGQIYGYTF. The genes are TRBV13 and TRBJ1-2; the D is unclear. CDR1 PRHDT and CDR2 FYEKMQ come from the germline V gene (reference sequence). CDR3 length: 15 amino acids. V lost 2 bases and J 5 bases, leaving 15 bases between the germline ends.

The CDR3 loop is CASSVGYNEQFF. The CDR3, as DNA: TGTGCCAGTAGTGTCGGGTACAATGAGCAGTTCTTC. The chain is built from TRBV19 and TRBJ2-1, with unresolved D. The germline CDR1 and CDR2 sequences are LNHDA and SQIVND (reference sequence). The CDR3 runs to 12 residues. V gave up 5 bases and J gave up 4 bases, with 6 bases separating them.

This clone was counted a single time. The CDR3 sequence is CASKITGTPNTGELFF. DNA for the CDR3: TGTGCCAGCAAGATAACCGGGACTCCGAACACCGGGGAGCTGTTTTTT. The chain has TRBV7-8 and TRBJ2-2, with D possibly being TRBD2 (6 bases). Trimming stripped 7 bases from V and 0 bases from J, with 15 bases between. From germline, CDR1 is SGHVS and CDR2 FQNEAQ. This CDR3 comprises 16 residues.

V is TRBV19 and J is TRBJ2-7; D gene uncertain. Germline V gene sequence: CDR1 LNHDA, CDR2 SQIVND (reference sequence). CDR3 length: 14 amino acids. V was clipped by 5 bases and J by 5 bases, with 16 bases between them. DNA for the CDR3: TGTGCCAGTAGTCCCCCCGGGTCCCCCAACGAGCAGTACTTC. Its protein product is CASSPPGSPNEQYF.

V gene TRBV5-1 combines with J gene TRBJ2-3; D possibly corresponds to TRBD1 (6 bases). V was pared by 4 bases and J by 2 bases, with 11 bases between. The CDR3 length is 14 residues. Germline lookup yields CDR1 SGHRS and CDR2 YFSETQ. CDR3 region: CASSQQGFTDTQYF. CDR3 nucleotides: TGCGCCAGCAGCCAACAGGGATTCACAGATACGCAGTATTTT.

The rearrangement uses TRBV30 and TRBJ2-7; D perhaps matches TRBD1 (6 bases). This CDR3 has 15 residues. The V end lost 3 bases, the J end lost 1 base, and 16 bases lay between the germline ends. The germline gives CDR1 GTSNPN, CDR2 SVGIG (reference sequence). Here the CDR3 DNA reads TGTGCCTGGAGCACATTCGGGGACATATCCTACGAGCAGTACTTC. It codes for CAWSTFGDISYEQYF.

The V gene is TRBV2, the J gene TRBJ1-1; a possible D gene is TRBD1 (5 bases). Germline V lookup: CDR1 SNHLY, CDR2 FYNNEI. Trimming removed 7 bases at V and 11 bases at J, with 20 bases between. The CDR3 loop spans 13 amino acids. The CDR3 sequence is CASKDRRGRGAFF. CDR3 in DNA: TGTGCCAGCAAGGATAGGAGGGGACGAGGGGCTTTCTTT. The full variable domain, in which reference TRBV2 and TRBJ1-1 provide the parts outside the CDR3, is EPEVTQTPSHQVTQMGQEVILRCVPISNHLYFYWYRQILGQKVEFLVSFYNNEISEKSEIFDDQFSVERPDGSNFTLKIRSTKLEDSAMYFCASKDRRGRGAFFGQGTRLTVV.

The genes are TRBV5-8 and TRBJ2-3; D tentatively fits TRBD1 or TRBD2 (6 bases each). In germline, CDR1 is SGHTS, CDR2 YDEGEE. The germline V and J ends were trimmed by 0 bases and 2 bases, with 10 bases remaining between them. The CDR3 covers 15 residues. The CDR3 sequence: CASSLGGANTDTQYF. The CDR3 DNA sequence: TGTGCCAGCAGCTTGGGGGGGGCAAACACAGATACGCAGTATTTT.

The J gene is TRBJ1-1, the V gene TRBV6-1; 7 bases match TRBD1. Germline assignment: CDR1 MNHNS and CDR2 SASEGT. The CDR3 totals 13 residues. The V gene end was trimmed by 4 bases and the J gene end by 4 bases; junction bases not matched to a gene: 3. CDR3 residues: CASSAGTVTEAFF. Here the CDR3 DNA reads TGTGCCAGCAGTGCCGGGACAGTCACTGAAGCTTTCTTT.

This clone was seen more than once but under ten times. The chain uses TRBV5-1 and TRBJ1-1; D not resolved. V lost 0 bases to trimming and J lost 0 bases, with 9 bases between them. The CDR3 covers 15 residues. Germline assignment: CDR1 SGHRS and CDR2 YFSETQ. CDR3 region: CASSLGSRMNTEAFF. Written as DNA, the CDR3 is TGCGCCAGCAGCTTGGGCTCCAGGATGAACACTGAAGCTTTCTTT.